These 15 T cell receptor beta chains were sequenced from one sample in a study of blood T cells in healthy people across ages. Together with a sample-barcoded 5' primer, a J-beta primer mix was included in a second PCR lasting about 6 to 12 cycles. MiXCR, applied by TCRdb to the 5' RACE reads, yields one record per CDR3 protein. The sample records almost 550,000 distinct CDR3 sequences, 20% to 30% being singletons. These same data were also listed under a study on T cells of mothers and their children.

The specimen sequenced was blood. The receptors come from a boy younger than 18 in good health.

This clonotype was seen more than once but under ten times. The chain couples TRBV6-5 to TRBJ1-2; 8 positions match TRBD1. V shed 5 bases, J shed 4 bases, and the junction held 12 bases outside the gene matches. Per germline, CDR1 MNHEY and CDR2 SVGAGI. This CDR3 is 16 amino acids long. CDR3 bases: TGTGCCAGCAGTATAAGGAGTGGGGACAGGAGCTATGGCTACACCTTC. This translates into CASSIRSGDRSYGYTF.

On this clonotype: A read error may produce the germline difference seen at one junction end. V usage is TRBV7-9 and J usage is TRBJ2-7; the D gene is possibly TRBD2 (6 bases). The CDR3 sequence is 15 residues long. Germline V gene sequence: CDR1 SEHNR, CDR2 FQNEAQ (reference sequence). The CDR3, as DNA: TGTGCCAGCAGCTTAACGACTGGGCCTAGCGACGACCAGTACTTC. Amino acids: CASSLTTGPSDDQYF.

This clonotype was counted between two and nine times. The chain links TRBV28 to TRBJ2-7; 7 nucleotides match TRBD1. There are 14 residues in the CDR3. Germline V gene data show CDR1 as MDHEN and CDR2 as SYDVKM. Trimming cost V 6 bases and J 2 bases; bases outside gene matches: 7. The CDR3 here is CASSRQTGAYEQYF. CDR3 bases: TGTGCCAGCAGCCGACAAACAGGGGCCTACGAGCAGTACTTC.

The V and J genes are TRBV20-1 and TRBJ2-3; D is uncertain. The germline V gene encodes CDR1 DFQATT and CDR2 SNEGSKA (reference sequence). The ends were cut back, 0 bases at V and 2 bases at J, with 12 bases in the middle. The length of the CDR3 is 15 residues. CDR3 DNA: TGCAGTGCTAGAGATTTGACTCTAGTCACAGATACGCAGTATTTT. Residues: CSARDLTLVTDTQYF.

This chain connects TRBV28 to TRBJ2-5; D is possibly TRBD2 (7 bases). The DNA end is a closer match to TRBJ2-7, so the J assignment may be wrong. This CDR3 has 15 amino acids. Per germline, CDR1 MDHEN and CDR2 SYDVKM. The CDR3 DNA is TGTGCCAGCAGTCCCCCCGGGGGGCGCGTATACGAGCAGTACTTC. This sequence encodes CASSPPGGRVYEQYF.

V is TRBV20-1 and J is TRBJ1-4; 7 nucleotides agree with TRBD1. Germline assignment: CDR1 DFQATT and CDR2 SNEGSKA (reference sequence). The CDR3 length is 16 residues. V shed 6 bases, J shed 3 bases, and the junction held 13 bases outside the gene matches. The CDR3 protein is CSAIKPRDRPNEKLFF. CDR3 nucleotides: TGCAGTGCCATCAAACCTCGGGACAGACCTAATGAAAAACTGTTTTTT.

The genes are TRBV9 and TRBJ1-1; D gene uncertain. The CDR3 spans 14 residues. Per the germline V gene, CDR1 is SGDLS and CDR2 is YYNGEE. The V and J ends lost 1 base and 5 bases respectively, with 12 bases between them. CDR3 bases: TGTGCCAGCAGCGTAAAAACTTGGAGTACTGAAGCTTTCTTT. Amino acids: CASSVKTWSTEAFF.

In this sample, this clonotype turned up a few times. The rearrangement uses TRBV20-1 and TRBJ1-2; D is perhaps TRBD1 (6 bases). The CDR3 has 12 amino acids. Per germline, CDR1 DFQATT and CDR2 SNEGSKA (reference sequence). Trimming removed 7 bases at V and 8 bases at J, with 17 bases between. DNA of the CDR3: TGCAGTGTTAAAAACAGGGTGGAAGGCTACACCTTC. It is translated as CSVKNRVEGYTF.

This clonotype appeared many times. The chain has TRBV27 and TRBJ2-5; D is perhaps TRBD2 (5 bases). The V and J ends lost 10 bases and 1 base respectively, with 10 bases between them. This CDR3 comprises 12 residues. Germline-derived CDR1 and CDR2 are MNHEY and SMNVEV (reference sequence). The CDR3: CATRTFQETQYF. CDR3 DNA: TGTGCCACCAGGACTTTCCAAGAGACCCAGTACTTC.

The chain joins TRBV2 to TRBJ1-5; the D gene is possibly TRBD1 (5 bases). Trimming removed 3 bases at V and 0 bases at J, with 12 bases between. CDR3 length equals 16 residues. In germline, CDR1 is SNHLY, CDR2 FYNNEI. The chain's CDR3 is CASSDGTEYSNQPQHF. CDR3 bases: TGTGCCAGCAGTGACGGGACGGAATATAGCAATCAGCCCCAGCATTTT. Together with reference TRBV2 and TRBJ1-5, the CDR3 gives the full variable domain: EPEVTQTPSHQVTQMGQEVILRCVPISNHLYFYWYRQILGQKVEFLVSFYNNEISEKSEIFDDQFSVERPDGSNFTLKIRSTKLEDSAMYFCASSDGTEYSNQPQHFGDGTRLSIL.

CDR3 amino acids: CASSLTQDSYNEQFF. Here the CDR3 DNA reads TGTGCCAGCAGCTTAACCCAGGACTCCTACAATGAGCAGTTCTTC. The chain carries TRBV7-9 and TRBJ2-1; D call uncertain. The CDR3 runs to 15 residues. The ends were cut back, 2 bases at V and 0 bases at J, with 8 bases in the middle. The germline V gene has CDR1 SEHNR and CDR2 FQNEAQ (reference sequence).

This clonotype was seen only a few times. This rearrangement joins TRBV4-3 to TRBJ2-5; D is perhaps TRBD1 (7 bases). The J call may be in error: the DNA end matches TRBJ2-7 better. CDR3 length equals 16 residues. The germline CDR1 and CDR2 sequences are LGHNA and YSLEER. The CDR3 loop reads CASSQDPGDSPYEQYF. CDR3 bases: TGCGCCAGCAGCCAAGACCCGGGGGACAGCCCCTACGAGCAGTACTTC.

V and J are TRBV5-1 and TRBJ2-7; TRBD1 matches 8 bases. The germline V gene encodes CDR1 SGHRS and CDR2 YFSETQ. Germline trimming cut 4 bases from V and 4 bases from J; bases unmatched to any gene: 7. The CDR3 runs to 14 residues. CDR3 loop: CASSTAGGLYEQYF. CDR3 in DNA: TGCGCCAGCAGCACAGCAGGGGGCTTGTACGAGCAGTACTTC.

CDR3 DNA sequence: TGTGCCAGCAGCTTAGGGCGGGGGCGACCTTACGAGCAGTACTTC. This sequence encodes CASSLGRGRPYEQYF. The chain links TRBV7-2 to TRBJ2-7; the D gene is possibly TRBD2 (7 bases). The CDR3 is 15 residues long. Trimming left V 1 base short and J 4 bases short, with 14 bases between. Germline lookup yields CDR1 SGHTA and CDR2 FQGNSA.

This clonotype was detected a few times. The chain has TRBV28 and TRBJ2-5; D is uncertain. Germline CDR1 MDHEN, CDR2 SYDVKM. Trimming took 4 bases from V and 11 from J, leaving 20 bases between them. This CDR3 region has 14 residues. CDR3 sequence: CASSSQEFPEPQYF. The CDR3 coding sequence is TGTGCCAGCAGTTCCCAAGAATTCCCGGAACCGCAGTACTTC.